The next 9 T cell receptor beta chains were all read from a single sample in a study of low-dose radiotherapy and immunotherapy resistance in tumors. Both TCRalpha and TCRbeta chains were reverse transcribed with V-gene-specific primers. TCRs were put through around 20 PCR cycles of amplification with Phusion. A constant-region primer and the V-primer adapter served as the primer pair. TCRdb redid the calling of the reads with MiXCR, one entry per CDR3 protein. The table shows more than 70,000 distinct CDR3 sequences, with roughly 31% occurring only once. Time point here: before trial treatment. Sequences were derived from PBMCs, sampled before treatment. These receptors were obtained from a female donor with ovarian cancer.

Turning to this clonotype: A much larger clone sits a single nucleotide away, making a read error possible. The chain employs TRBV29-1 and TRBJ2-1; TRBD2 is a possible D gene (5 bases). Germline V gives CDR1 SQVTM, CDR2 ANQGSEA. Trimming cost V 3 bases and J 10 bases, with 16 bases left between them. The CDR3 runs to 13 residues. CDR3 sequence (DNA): TGCAGCGTTGAGTTCGGGGATCGTTACGAGCAGTTCTTC. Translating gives CSVEFGDRYEQFF.

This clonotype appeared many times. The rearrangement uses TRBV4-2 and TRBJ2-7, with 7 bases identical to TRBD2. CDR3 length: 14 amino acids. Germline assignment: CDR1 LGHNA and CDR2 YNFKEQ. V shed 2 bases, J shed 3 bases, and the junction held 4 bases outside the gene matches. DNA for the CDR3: TGTGCCAGCAGCCAACAGCAGCGGGACTACGAGCAGTACTTC. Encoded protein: CASSQQQRDYEQYF.

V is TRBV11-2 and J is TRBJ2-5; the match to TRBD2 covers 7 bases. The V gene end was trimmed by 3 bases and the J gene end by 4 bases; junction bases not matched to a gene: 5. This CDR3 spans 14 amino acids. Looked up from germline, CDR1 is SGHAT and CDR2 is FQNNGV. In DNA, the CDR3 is TGTGCCAGCAGCTTTACTAGCGCCCCAGAGACCCAGTACTTC. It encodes CASSFTSAPETQYF.

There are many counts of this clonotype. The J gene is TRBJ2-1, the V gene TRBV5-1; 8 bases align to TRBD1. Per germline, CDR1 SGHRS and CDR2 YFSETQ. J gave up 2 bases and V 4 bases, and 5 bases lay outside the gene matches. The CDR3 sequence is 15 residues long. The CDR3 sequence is CASSIQGAPYNEQFF. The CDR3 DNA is TGCGCCAGCAGCATCCAGGGGGCCCCCTACAATGAGCAGTTCTTC.

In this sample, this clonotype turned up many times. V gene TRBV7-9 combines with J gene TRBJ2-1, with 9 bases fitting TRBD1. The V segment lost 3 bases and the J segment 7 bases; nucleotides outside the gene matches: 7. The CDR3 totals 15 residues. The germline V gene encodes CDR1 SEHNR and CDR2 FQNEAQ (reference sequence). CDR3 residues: CASSFTDRGLNEQFF. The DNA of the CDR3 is TGTGCCAGCAGCTTCACGGACAGGGGTTTAAATGAGCAGTTCTTC. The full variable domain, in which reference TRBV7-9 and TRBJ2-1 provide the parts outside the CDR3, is DTGVSQNPRHKITKRGQNVTFRCDPISEHNRLYWYRQTLGQGPEFLTYFQNEAQLEKSRLLSDRFSAERPKGSFSTLEIQRTEQGDSAMYLCASSFTDRGLNEQFFGPGTRLTVL.

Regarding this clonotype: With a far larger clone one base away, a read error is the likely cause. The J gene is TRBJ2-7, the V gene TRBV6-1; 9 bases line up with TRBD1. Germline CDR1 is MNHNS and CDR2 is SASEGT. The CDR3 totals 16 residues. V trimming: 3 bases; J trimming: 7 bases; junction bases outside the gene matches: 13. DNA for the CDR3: TGTGCCAGCAGTGACCCACCGGGACAGGGCTACAATGAGCAGTACTTC. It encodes CASSDPPGQGYNEQYF.

The CDR3 is CASQRAYGYTF. The DNA for the CDR3 is TGTGCCAGCCAACGTGCCTATGGCTACACCTTC. This chain uses TRBV28 with TRBJ1-2; D not certain. The CDR3 is made up of 11 amino acids. Deletions cut 8 bases from V and 4 bases from J, with 8 bases between. Per the germline V gene, CDR1 is MDHEN and CDR2 is SYDVKM.

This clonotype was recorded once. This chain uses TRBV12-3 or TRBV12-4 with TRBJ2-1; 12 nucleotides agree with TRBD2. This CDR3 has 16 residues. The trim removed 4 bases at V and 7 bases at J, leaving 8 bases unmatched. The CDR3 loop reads CASSSSGRGGGNEQFF. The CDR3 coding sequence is TGTGCCAGCAGTTCTAGCGGGAGGGGTGGGGGGAATGAGCAGTTCTTC.

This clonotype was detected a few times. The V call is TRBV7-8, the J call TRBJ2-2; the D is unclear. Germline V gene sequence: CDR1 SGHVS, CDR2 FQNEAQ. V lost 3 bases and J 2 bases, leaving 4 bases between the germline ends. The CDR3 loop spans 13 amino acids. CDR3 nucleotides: TGTGCCAGCAGCTTCGCTAACACCGGGGAGCTGTTTTTT. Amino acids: CASSFANTGELFF.